These 10 T cell receptor beta chains came from one sample sequenced in a study of regulatory T cells in long-lasting Graves disease. Time point given: newly diagnosed GD, antithyroid drugs for less than 3 months. After RNA was extracted from PBMCs, the TCR library was made from it. In building TCR beta libraries, iRepertoire HTBI primers were used together with Arm-PCR of CDR3 regions. TCRdb ran MiXCR on the multiplex PCR reads and lists one entry per CDR3 protein. Found here are roughly 610,000 distinct CDR3 sequences, 15% to 20% of them singletons; the top ten hold 18%. Separately, the same data were catalogued under a study of T cells in Graves' hyperthyroidism and ophthalmopathy.

Sample: peripheral blood mononuclear cells (PBMCs), taken at new diagnosis, from a patient treated with antithyroid drugs. Receptors were obtained from a woman in her 30s with Graves disease.

This clonotype was counted many times. This chain joins TRBV7-2 and TRBJ1-5; no firm D call. This CDR3 is built from 15 residues. V was cut by 1 base and J by 4 bases, with 11 bases left in between. The germline V gene encodes CDR1 SGHTA and CDR2 FQGNSA. Written as DNA, the CDR3 is TGTGCCAGCAGCTTAGAAGTCAGGCAAAATCAGCCCCAGCATTTT. Translated: CASSLEVRQNQPQHF.

This clonotype has a handful of counts. The chain is built from TRBV27 and TRBJ2-3, with D perhaps matching TRBD2 (5 bases). Trimming cost V 2 bases and J 8 bases, with 11 bases left between them. The CDR3 is 13 amino acids. Germline V gene sequence: CDR1 MNHEY, CDR2 SMNVEV (reference sequence). In DNA form, the CDR3 reads TGTGCCAGCAGTTTAGAGGTACTAGGTACGCAGTATTTT. Residues: CASSLEVLGTQYF.

Only a few counts were recorded for this clonotype. The genes are TRBV7-9 and TRBJ2-1; D remains unclear. This CDR3 spans 17 amino acids. Trimming took 2 bases from V and 1 from J, leaving 15 bases between them. Per germline, CDR1 SEHNR and CDR2 FQNEAQ (reference sequence). The CDR3 spells CASSLMGSEFSYNEQFF. CDR3 nucleotide sequence: TGTGCCAGCAGCTTAATGGGTTCTGAGTTTTCCTACAATGAGCAGTTCTTC.

The chain couples TRBV20-1 to TRBJ1-1; 7 bases are a match to TRBD1. The CDR3 length is 16 residues. The trim removed 0 bases at V and 1 base at J, leaving 8 bases unmatched. Germline loops: CDR1 DFQATT, CDR2 SNEGSKA (reference sequence). The CDR3 region has the DNA TGCAGTGCTAGAGATCCTCGGACAGGCTGGAACACTGAAGCTTTCTTT. Protein: CSARDPRTGWNTEAFF.

This clonotype was observed at least ten times. V usage is TRBV12-5 and J usage is TRBJ2-2; D is unclear. Germline values: CDR1 LGHNT, CDR2 FRNRAP. The CDR3 contains 9 residues. In DNA form, the CDR3 reads TGTGCCTCGTCCGGGGAGCTGTTTTTT. Its protein product is CASSGELFF.

This clonotype was found many times. The rearrangement uses TRBV6-1 and TRBJ2-1; D uncertain. The ends were cut back, 1 base at V and 11 bases at J, with 9 bases in the middle. The CDR3 covers 12 residues. The germline V gene encodes CDR1 MNHNS and CDR2 SASEGT. The CDR3 sequence is CASSEDDWKQFF. In DNA, the CDR3 is TGTGCCAGCAGTGAAGATGACTGGAAGCAGTTCTTC.

A note on this clonotype: The conserved phenylalanine or tryptophan normally closing the CDR3 is absent here, so this likely arose from a read error. The CDR3 coding sequence is TGCGCCAGCAGTCCAAGCGGGAGCCCACCCGAGCAGTACCTC. Translated, it gives CASSPSGSPPEQYL. The chain uses TRBV10-1 and TRBJ2-7, with TRBD2 identical over 8 bases. V lost 5 bases to trimming and J lost 6 bases; unmatched junction nucleotides: 9. Germline-derived CDR1 and CDR2 are WNHNN and SYGVQD (reference sequence). The CDR3 runs to 14 residues.

Details on this clonotype: One base away lies a much larger clone, so this may be a sequencing read error. V is TRBV11-2 and J is TRBJ1-5, with 9 bases fitting TRBD1. This CDR3 has 16 amino acids. Germline CDR1 reads SGHAT; CDR2 reads FQNNGV. CDR3 DNA sequence: TGTGCCAGCGGCTTATGGGTGGGACAGGGAATCCAGCCCCAGCATTTT. It codes for CASGLWVGQGIQPQHF. Full variable domain (missing parts from reference TRBV11-2 and TRBJ1-5): EAGVAQSPRYKIIEKRQSVAFWCNPISGHATLYWYQQILGQGPKLLIQFQNNGVVDDSQLPKDRFSAERLKGVDSTLKIQPAKLEDSAVYLCASGLWVGQGIQPQHFGDGTRLSIL.

This clonotype appeared a few times. V usage is TRBV5-1 and J usage is TRBJ2-5; 7 bases are a match to TRBD2. The CDR3 contains 15 residues. Germline CDR1 SGHRS, CDR2 YFSETQ. The V segment lost 7 bases and the J segment 5 bases; nucleotides outside the gene matches: 14. The CDR3 protein is CASGKGAGSWETQYF. The CDR3 DNA reads as TGCGCCAGCGGTAAAGGAGCGGGGTCTTGGGAGACCCAGTACTTC.

The CDR3, as DNA: TGCAGTGCTGCCAACCAGGGGGGCAATCAGCCCCAGCATTTT. Amino acids: CSAANQGGNQPQHF. The chain links TRBV20-1 to TRBJ1-5, with TRBD1 identical over 7 bases. Germline V gene sequence: CDR1 DFQATT, CDR2 SNEGSKA (reference sequence). CDR3 length: 14 residues. With 5 bases clipped from V and 2 bases from J, the junction kept 6 bases outside the gene matches.